Below are 16 T cell receptor beta chains sequenced from a single sample in a study of CD4 T cells in relation to SARS-CoV-2 and coronaviruses (dated by TCRdb to the early 2020s). CD4+ T cells from unexposed donors were collected before the COVID-19 pandemic (2011-2018). Library construction relied on the immunoSEQ multiplex PCR assay. Held by TCRdb, this immuneACCESS table contains in-frame sequences only and omits some clones. Under half of the omission traces to an unresolved V gene where checked; the cause of the rest is unknown. The sample table lists about 59,000 clones, 86% of them with a count of one. The top ten hold approximately 1.5% of the sample. Material: memory CD4+ T cells from PBMCs. The cell subset or site label, as the study defines it: memory (non-naive) CD4+ T cells. The receptors come from a human donor in good health.

The chain recombines TRBV27 with TRBJ2-6, with D possibly matching TRBD1 (6 bases). With 7 bases removed from V and 0 bases from J, the gap between germline ends came to 13 bases. Germline V gives CDR1 MNHEY, CDR2 SMNVEV (reference sequence). The CDR3 runs to 16 residues. CDR3 protein: CASTPRTVSGANVLTF. The CDR3 DNA reads as TGTGCCAGCACTCCAAGGACAGTCTCTGGGGCCAACGTCCTGACTTTC.

This clone was picked up a small number of times. This chain uses TRBV7-9 with TRBJ1-1; possibly TRBD1 for D (6 bases). CDR1 is SEHNR, CDR2 FQNEAQ, per germline (reference sequence). Between the trimmed V and J ends, which lost 6 bases and 4 bases, there was a span of 21 bases. The CDR3 sequence is 16 residues long. In DNA form, the CDR3 reads TGTGCCAGCAGAGACGCCTCGTGGGGGCTGAGCACTGAAGCTTTCTTT. Translating gives CASRDASWGLSTEAFF.

The V gene is TRBV27, the J gene TRBJ2-3, with a weak D call TRBD2 (7 bases). This CDR3 comprises 18 residues. Germline CDR1 reads MNHEY; CDR2 reads SMNVEV (reference sequence). V lost 6 bases and J lost 1, with 23 bases in between. In nucleotides, the CDR3 is TGTGCCAGCAGCCTACGCGGGGGCACCCTAATCCGCACAGATACGCAGTATTTT. Its protein is CASSLRGGTLIRTDTQYF.

This chain joins TRBV5-1 and TRBJ2-5; D remains ambiguous. This CDR3 has 17 residues. The germline V and J ends were trimmed by 0 bases and 5 bases, with 20 bases remaining between them. Germline CDR1 SGHRS, CDR2 YFSETQ. DNA for the CDR3: TGCGCCAGCAGCTTGGCCACCGCGGCCAATACCCCGGAGACCCAGTACTTC. Protein product: CASSLATAANTPETQYF.

The gene calls are TRBV4-1 and TRBJ2-3; TRBD2 aligns across 9 bases. CDR1 is MGHRA, CDR2 YSYEKL, per germline. Losses at the gene ends were 0 bases for V and 9 bases for J; bases not matched to a gene: 10. The CDR3 runs to 16 residues. The CDR3 here is CASSQDDAGGARTQYF. As DNA, the CDR3 is TGCGCCAGCAGCCAAGATGACGCGGGAGGGGCCCGAACGCAGTATTTT.

This chain connects TRBV30 to TRBJ2-1, with D uncertain. From germline, CDR1 is GTSNPN and CDR2 SVGIG (reference sequence). The length of the CDR3 is 11 residues. V lost 5 bases and J lost 4, with 6 bases in between. For the CDR3, the DNA is TGTGCCTGGGGACCTTACAATGAGCAGTTCTTC. Its translation is CAWGPYNEQFF.

The gene calls are TRBV7-7 and TRBJ2-7; 10 bases fit TRBD2. Germline-derived CDR1 and CDR2 are SSHAT and FNYEAQ (reference sequence). V dropped 4 bases and J dropped 0; count of bases not matched to a gene: 6. The CDR3 runs 16 residues. The CDR3 is CASSSGPSGSSYEQYF. The CDR3 DNA reads as TGTGCCAGCAGCTCCGGACCTAGCGGGAGCTCCTACGAGCAGTACTTC. Supplemented by reference TRBV7-7 and TRBJ2-7, the full variable domain reads GAGVSQSPRYKVTKRGQDVTLRCDPISSHATLYWYQQALGQGPEFLTYFNYEAQPDKSGLPSDRFSAERPEGSISTLTIQRTEQRDSAMYRCASSSGPSGSSYEQYFGPGTRLTVT.

The J gene is TRBJ2-3, the V gene TRBV27; 10 nucleotides align to TRBD2. The junction had 7 bases not matched to a gene; V was cut back by 5 bases and J by 5 bases. CDR1 is MNHEY and CDR2 is SMNVEV in the germline V gene (reference sequence). This CDR3 has 15 residues. The DNA of the CDR3 is TGTGCCAGCAGTGCTCCGGGACTAGCGATAGATACGCAGTATTTT. Its protein is CASSAPGLAIDTQYF.

V is TRBV7-9 and J is TRBJ1-2; 8 bases are shared with TRBD1. Per the germline V gene, CDR1 is SEHNR and CDR2 is FQNEAQ (reference sequence). V trimming: 1 base; J trimming: 7 bases; junction bases outside the gene matches: 8. CDR3 length: 15 residues. CDR3 coding DNA: TGTGCCAGCAGCTTAGGGAGGGACAGGCTTGGTGGCTACACCTTC. Residues: CASSLGRDRLGGYTF.

The chain links TRBV4-2 to TRBJ2-7; 10 bases line up with TRBD1. This CDR3 has 16 residues. Germline V gene lookup returns CDR1 LGHNA and CDR2 YNFKEQ. Trimming cost V 3 bases and J 0 bases; bases outside gene matches: 5. This CDR3 is CASSQRQGADSYEQYF. The CDR3 coding sequence is TGTGCCAGCAGCCAGCGACAGGGGGCTGACTCCTACGAGCAGTACTTC.

The rearrangement uses TRBV9 and TRBJ1-5, with D uncertain. This CDR3 is built from 13 residues. CDR1 is SGDLS and CDR2 is YYNGEE in the germline V gene. The ends were cut back, 5 bases at V and 3 bases at J, with 9 bases in the middle. The CDR3 protein is CASSVNANQPQHF. DNA for the CDR3: TGTGCCAGCAGTGTTAACGCCAATCAGCCCCAGCATTTT.

The V call is TRBV21-1, the J call TRBJ1-2; TRBD1 is the table's D call and was not checked against the DNA. TRBV21-1 is tagged as a pseudogene. CDR3 length: 16 residues. In nucleotides, the CDR3 is TGTGCCAGCAGCAAAGAAAGGACAGGGGTGACCTATGGCTACACCTTC. Translated: CASSKERTGVTYGYTF.

V usage is TRBV5-1 and J usage is TRBJ2-1; the D gene is possibly TRBD2 (5 bases). The CDR3 length is 16 residues. Per germline, CDR1 SGHRS and CDR2 YFSETQ. Trimming took off 4 bases at V and 3 bases at J, with 17 bases between the two ends. The CDR3 sequence: CASSAAGRANYNEQFF. The DNA for the CDR3 is TGCGCCAGCAGCGCTGCTGGGCGGGCCAACTACAATGAGCAGTTCTTC.

The rearrangement uses TRBV7-3 and TRBJ2-3; unclear D gene. Trimming left V 1 base short and J 0 bases short, with 2 bases between. Per germline, CDR1 SGHTA and CDR2 FQGTGA. There are 13 residues in the CDR3. The DNA of the CDR3 is TGTGCCAGCAGCTTAAGTAGCACAGATACGCAGTATTTT. Translating gives CASSLSSTDTQYF.

CDR3 coding DNA: TGTGCCAGCTCACCCGGTACCGGGAATACGCAGTATTTT. Its protein product is CASSPGTGNTQYF. V usage is TRBV18 and J usage is TRBJ2-3, with D possibly matching TRBD2 (5 bases). CDR1 and CDR2 from the germline V gene are KGHSH and LQKENI. Trimming left V 3 bases short and J 7 bases short, with 11 bases between. This CDR3 contains 13 residues.

J is TRBJ1-5 and V is TRBV6-1; D is ambiguous. Trimming took off 0 bases at V and 7 bases at J, with 7 bases between the two ends. This CDR3 region has 13 residues. Germline assignment: CDR1 MNHNS and CDR2 SASEGT. Written as DNA, the CDR3 is TGTGCCAGCAGTGAAGCATCTAGACAGCCCCAGCATTTT. It yields the protein CASSEASRQPQHF.